This T cell receptor beta chain was captured by sequencing in a study of cytomegalovirus exposure and HLA in healthy donors (dated by TCRdb to 2017 to 2019). With regard to the full study: An earlier analysis of about 530 of the donors reported approximately 280 Gb of sequence data and 117 million unique TCR beta sequences obtained from approximately 180 million T cells. The aim of the study was to test whether cataloging public T cell receptors could identify signatures of past pathogen exposure. Every discovery cohort repertoire had been produced on one sequencing platform. Roughly 5 DR-DQ haplotypes were handled as single units for association and clustering, since linkage in the cohort was strong. The later analysis used no new phenotypic data to find candidate immune exposures, relying instead on TCR beta sequences and their occurrence across donors. Donor age, sex, ethnicity and CMV serostatus were compiled alongside the repertoire data. Class I and class II HLA loci were covered by the typing at four-digit resolution. Along with the roughly 700-subject first cohort, a separate validation cohort of roughly 110 different subjects was used. On average, around 240,000 unique TCR beta nucleotide sequences were sequenced per donor among 300 to 500 genotyped donors of the cohort, with roughly 18% of those sequences being non-productive. Among the 398 genotyped donors, approximately 76% belonged to the genetic ancestry cluster associated with self-reported Caucasian donors. A later analysis re-analyzed previously published TCR beta repertoires from 666 donors and added high-resolution HLA genotyping to study TCR occurrence patterns. The number of typed donors differed by locus: roughly 629-630 for A, B, C, DRB1 and DQB1; 500 to 550 for DQA1; approximately 600 for DPA1; and about 450 for DPB1. Using immunosequencing, the study profiled T cell repertoires from 500 to 800 subjects and related those repertoires to cytomegalovirus serostatus. Approximately 300 gigabases of sequencing data and 91 million or so unique TCR sequences made up an early release that covered several hundred HLA-typed donors. A later genetic analysis took genome-wide SNP genotypes for about 55% of the 666 donors and used that subset as a discovery cohort. In an earlier analysis of roughly 580 of the donors, high-throughput TCR beta sequencing was used to judge whether each TCR beta V gene segment behaved as functional or pseudogenic. To predict cytomegalovirus infection status, the study brought together high-throughput TCR immunosequencing, statistical association of individual TCRs with disease status, and machine learning. What the study reported, not specific to this receptor: Compared with the roughly 700-donor mean, donors in an Asian-associated ancestry cluster had fewer N-insertions in productive TCRs, according to a later genetic analysis. A further reported finding was that TCR beta sequences accurately predicted the HLA-A and HLA-B alleles for most subjects in the first cohort. Because the 87-base-pair reads could not distinguish some IMGT-functional V segments, including TRBV6-2 and TRBV6-3, those segments were excluded. Specific HLA alleles were associated with 16,951 TCR beta sequences at a false discovery rate of 0.05 in a later analysis. Because HLA typing was missing for some donors at each locus, association tests included only the typed subset. While some public TCRs were present in many individuals, most TCR sequences turned up only very rarely across donors. Linkage disequilibrium might explain the correlated functional status among segregating V segments, but an unknown experimental factor could not be excluded. In an earlier analysis of 587 of the donors, most TCR beta V segments were observed in productive rearrangements about 90% or about 30% of the time, broadly matching IMGT annotations. Roughly uniform sequencing depth across donors was assumed in presence/absence analyses, although this assumption may not hold. The study listed 150 to 200 TCR beta chains as associated with cytomegalovirus. A later analysis found that TCR association rates varied across HLA loci, with DRB1 alleles showing the most associated TCRs and HLA-C alleles the fewest. In a later analysis, several top co-occurrence clusters were reported to appear linked to parvovirus B19, influenza, CMV and Epstein-Barr virus. Only TCR beta chains were sequenced in this cohort, and the absence of alpha or paired-chain data limited detectable features. According to the authors, the approach could potentially be generalized to other disease states and immunological phenotypes. A later analysis found that HLA-associated TCR beta chains were more clonally expanded and had lower generation probabilities than equally common non-associated chains. Immune exposure information for the cohort was limited to CMV serostatus. Three of the identified cytomegalovirus-associated TCR beta chains were confirmed in vitro to be specific for cytomegalovirus antigens. In a later analysis, most CMV-associated TCR beta chains were found to appear HLA-restricted, with HLA associations seemingly driven largely by CMV exposure. Cytomegalovirus status was reported to be diagnosed by the classifier with high specificity and sensitivity in both the original and validation cohorts. When HLA alleles, especially DR and DQ, strongly co-occurred, attributing TCR associations to individual alleles was difficult. An association between a missense DCLRE1C variant and V-gene and J-gene trimming of TCR beta chains was found in a later genetic analysis and replicated in an independent cohort. A cluster of highly shared sequence variants was judged likely to represent a technical artifact of the sequencing pipeline. Because counts were too low, fewer than 20 rarely observed V segments, including chromosome 9 orphons, were excluded from the earlier analysis of fewer than 650 of the donors.

The method was the immunoSEQ multiplex PCR assay. The multiplex PCR relied on a mix of 60 forward primers for TCR Vbeta segments and 13 reverse primers for TCR Jbeta segments. The CDR3 region of rearranged TCR beta genes was amplified from genomic DNA with a multiplex PCR assay. Amplified TCR beta libraries were sequenced as 87-base-pair reads on the Illumina HiSeq System. The original methods were these. A later analysis counted about 80 million unique TCR beta chains across the 550 to 800 repertoires, and some 12 million of these chains were shared by at least two donors. To remove PCR and sequencing errors, raw reads were error-corrected and collapsed into unique sequences using a nearest-neighbor algorithm that merged closely related sequences. V, D and J gene segments were assigned by aligning CDR3 sequences to IMGT reference sequences. Each retained sequence needed at least a six-nucleotide match to both a V gene segment and a J gene segment. Rearrangements were called productive when the CDR3 lacked stop codons and stayed in frame with V and J; all others were non-productive. Following IMGT convention, CDR3 was defined as the stretch from the second conserved V-encoded cysteine to the conserved J-encoded phenylalanine. The earlier analysis of roughly 590 of the donors excluded sequences that lacked an unambiguous match to a single V gene segment. An earlier analysis of 500 to 700 of the donors classified V segments as functional when productive rearrangements were above 56.7% and as segregating when the standard deviation between donors was above 5%. A statistical classification framework was built for diagnosing cytomegalovirus status from the catalog of TCR beta chain sequences. In a later analysis, V and J genes were assigned by comparing TCR nucleotide sequences against IMGT/GENE-DB human TR gene sequences. The TCRdist pipeline was used in a later analysis to assign CDR3 sequences and most-parsimonious VDJ recombination scenarios. A later analysis defined each TCR beta chain by its CDR3 amino acid sequence plus V-gene family, and excluded reads lacking a unique V-gene family. As a way to deal with suspected cross-contamination and a sequencing artifact, a later analysis dropped approximately 590 nucleotide sequences that were highly shared and had low generation probability. In a later analysis, a clonal expansion index for each public chain was calculated from normalized within-repertoire ranks of inferred template counts. A later analysis computed generation probabilities with a VDJ recombination model fitted to out-of-frame rearrangements, and checked the results against IGoR. A later analysis scored TCR-TCR, TCR-HLA and TCR-CMV co-occurrence with hypergeometric tests, applying a repertoire-size bias correction to TCR pairs. False discovery rates were estimated in a later analysis by permuting HLA or CMV assignments 20 times. A later analysis grouped co-occurring TCRs with DBSCAN, adding TCRdist sequence similarity when clustering within HLA-allele-positive subsets. For co-occurrence clustering, repertoires with fewer than 30,000 or more than 120,000 public chains were excluded, along with roughly 5 repertoires with anomalous nucleotide sharing. TCRdb stores this immuneACCESS table with in-frame sequences only. Part of the clones is absent; in the studies checked, under half of the shortfall reflects unresolved V genes, and no reason is known for the rest. V and J calls and clone size are copied from that table; D and trimming were computed from the DNA. The sample contains some 150,000 clones, around three quarters of them found a single time. 2% to 2.5% of the sample lies in the top ten.

The cohort consisted of 600 to 700 healthy bone marrow donors. At the time of sampling, all cohort members were nominally healthy, though unrecorded immune exposures were likely present. The donor was CMV seropositive and was included in the group of about 290 seropositive cohort members. Every donor gave a peripheral blood sample, and the peripheral blood mononuclear cells from that sample were used for TCR beta sequencing. Genomic DNA extraction from the blood cell samples was performed with the Qiagen DNeasy Blood Extraction Kit. A remark on this clone: The antigen it binds to is not known. Per-base qualities were not stored, and no clone one base away is much larger.

Via the germline V gene, CDR1 is MRHNA and CDR2 SNTAGT. Reading from cysteine to phenylalanine, the CDR3 counts 12 amino acids. Of all the DNA, just the CDR3 is kept, 36 bases in frame from base 1. Trimming removed 4 bases from V and 10 bases from J; the gene matches leave 5 bases unexplained. The chain is assembled from TRBV6-4 and TRBJ2-3; TRBD1 aligns with 7 central bases. The sample consisted of PBMCs. This TCR derives from a woman aged 60-75 years in good health and CMV-seropositive. The CDR3 amino acid sequence is: CASSAWTGAQYF. The nucleotide sequence reads TGTGCCAGCAGTGCTTGGACAGGTGCGCAGTATTTT.